Following are 29 T cell receptor beta chains from one sample sequenced in a study of blood T cell repertoires in COVID-19. This table comes from immunoSEQ multiplex PCR, and its TCRdb copy is limited to in-frame clones, with some not included. Of fewer than 250,000 clones in the sample, approximately 80% are singletons; the top ten hold about an eighth. Specimen: peripheral blood. The receptors originated from a woman aged 45-65 years with acute or convalescent COVID-19.

The V call is TRBV5-1, the J call TRBJ2-7; 14 bases are shared with TRBD2. Germline V CDR1 and CDR2: SGHRS, YFSETQ. Trimming cost V 0 bases and J 6 bases; bases outside gene matches: 2. This CDR3 contains 15 residues. In DNA form, the CDR3 reads TGCGCCAGCAGCTTGGGGGGACTAGCGGGAGCCGAGCAGTACTTC. It encodes CASSLGGLAGAEQYF.

This clone was picked up a small number of times. The CDR3 spells CASSYNGTGSHYEQYF. The CDR3 bases are TGTGCCAGCAGTTACAATGGGACAGGGAGCCACTACGAGCAGTACTTC. V is TRBV6-2 or TRBV6-3 and J is TRBJ2-7, with 9 bases that match TRBD1. This CDR3 is 16 amino acids long. The germline V gene has CDR1 MNHEY and CDR2 SVGEGT. Trimming took 2 bases from V and 3 from J; bases not matched to a gene: 8.

The V call is TRBV28, the J call TRBJ2-2; TRBD2 aligns across 7 bases. Germline assignment: CDR1 MDHEN and CDR2 SYDVKM. This CDR3 contains 12 residues. After removal of 10 bases from V and 6 bases from J, the junction contained 5 bases not matched to a gene. The CDR3 bases are TGTGCCACCCGAGGACTAGCCGGGGAGCTGTTTTTT. Its translation is CATRGLAGELFF. Filled out from reference TRBV28 and TRBJ2-2, the complete variable domain reads DVKVTQSSRYLVKRTGEKVFLECVQDMDHENMFWYRQDPGLGLRLIYFSYDVKMKEKGDIPEGYSVSREKKERFSLILESASTNQTSMYLCATRGLAGELFFGEGSRLTVL.

This clone was seen once. The chain links TRBV3-1 (or the pseudogene TRBV3-2) to TRBJ2-1; perhaps TRBD2 as D (5 bases). The CDR3 sequence is 15 residues long. Germline values: CDR1 LGHDT, CDR2 YNNKEL (reference sequence). The ends were cut back, 5 bases at V and 3 bases at J, with 14 bases in the middle. The CDR3 DNA is TGTGCCAGCAGCGAAACTAGTGCGGGCTACAATGAGCAGTTCTTC. Its translation: CASSETSAGYNEQFF.

The V gene is TRBV6-6, the J gene TRBJ1-6; D may be TRBD1 (6 bases). CDR1 and CDR2 (germline): MNHNY, SVGAGI (reference sequence). The CDR3 runs to 15 residues. V lost 4 bases to trimming and J lost 7 bases, with 14 bases between them. CDR3 DNA sequence: TGTGCCAGCAGTTTCCCCGGGACATCAAATTCACCCCTCCACTTT. It yields the protein CASSFPGTSNSPLHF.

V is TRBV27 and J is TRBJ2-7; 11 nucleotides agree with TRBD1. Looked up from germline, CDR1 is MNHEY and CDR2 is SMNVEV (reference sequence). V shed 6 bases, J shed 2 bases, and the junction held 15 bases outside the gene matches. The CDR3 runs to 18 residues. CDR3 protein: CASRPSGTGGILTYEQYF. The CDR3 DNA reads TGTGCCAGCAGACCATCCGGGACAGGGGGTATCTTGACCTACGAGCAGTACTTC.

The chain recombines TRBV25-1 with TRBJ2-2; 9 bases align to TRBD1. Germline values: CDR1 MGHDK, CDR2 SYGVNS. The CDR3 has 15 residues. The J segment lost 5 bases and the V segment lost 5 bases, leaving 6 bases of the junction unmatched. The CDR3 protein is CASSRGQGLTGELFF. CDR3 coding DNA: TGTGCCAGCAGTCGAGGACAGGGGTTAACCGGGGAGCTGTTTTTT.

This clone occurred once. The rearrangement uses TRBV5-4 and TRBJ2-1; 11 positions agree with TRBD2. Trimming removed 4 bases from V and 7 bases from J; junction bases left unmatched: 7. CDR1 and CDR2 (germline): SGHNT, YYREEE (reference sequence). The CDR3 is 15 amino acids. CDR3 loop: CASSLPASGGNEQFF. The CDR3 DNA follows: TGTGCCAGCAGCCTTCCCGCTAGCGGGGGGAATGAGCAGTTCTTC.

The chain has TRBV6-5 and TRBJ1-1, with TRBD1 identical over 10 bases. The ends lost 6 bases at V and 0 bases at J; junction bases unmatched: 4. The V gene's germline CDR1 is MNHEY and CDR2 SVGAGI. This CDR3 region has 15 residues. CDR3 nucleotide sequence: TGTGCCAGCAGGAAGGGACAGGGGTTGAACACTGAAGCTTTCTTT. This gives the protein CASRKGQGLNTEAFF.

The chain combines TRBV6-5 with TRBJ1-6; 7 nucleotides agree with TRBD1. With V trimmed by 8 bases and J by 8 bases, 6 bases remained unmatched. The CDR3 runs 13 residues. In germline, CDR1 is MNHEY, CDR2 SVGAGI. CDR3 region: CASRQGDYSPLHF. In DNA, the CDR3 is TGTGCCAGCCGTCAGGGGGACTATTCACCCCTCCACTTT.

The J gene is TRBJ1-5, the V gene TRBV28; 9 bases agree with TRBD1. This CDR3 has 15 residues. With 8 bases clipped from V and 0 bases from J, the junction kept 5 bases outside the gene matches. Germline V gene lookup returns CDR1 MDHEN and CDR2 SYDVKM. DNA of the CDR3: TGTGCCAGCGGGACAGGGCAATATAGCAATCAGCCCCAGCATTTT. This gives the protein CASGTGQYSNQPQHF.

The chain employs TRBV7-9 and TRBJ2-1; D possibly corresponds to TRBD2 (5 bases). From germline, CDR1 is SEHNR and CDR2 FQNEAQ (reference sequence). The CDR3 sequence is 12 residues long. Trimming left V 4 bases short and J 9 bases short, with 10 bases between. CDR3 nucleotides: TGTGCCAGCAGCTCGGAGGTAGCTGAGCAGTTCTTC. Its protein product is CASSSEVAEQFF.

This clone was seen only a few times. The chain links TRBV19 to TRBJ2-7; tentatively, D is TRBD2 (5 bases). The length of the CDR3 is 12 residues. Trimming removed 2 bases from V and 4 bases from J, with 6 bases in between. Germline V gene sequence: CDR1 LNHDA, CDR2 SQIVND (reference sequence). This chain's CDR3 is CASSISGYEQYF. The DNA of the CDR3 is TGTGCCAGTAGTATAAGCGGTTACGAGCAGTACTTC.

The V call is TRBV6-5, the J call TRBJ2-7, with 7 bases matching TRBD1. The V gene's germline CDR1 is MNHEY and CDR2 SVGAGI. This CDR3 has 16 amino acids. The trim removed 0 bases at V and 4 bases at J, leaving 9 bases unmatched. CDR3 in amino acids: CASSYSRGSMLYEQYF. Written as DNA, the CDR3 is TGTGCCAGCAGTTACTCCAGGGGGTCGATGCTGTACGAGCAGTACTTC.

The CDR3 DNA is TGTGCCAGCAGTTTAGCTCAGGCCTACGAGCAGTACTTC. Protein product: CASSLAQAYEQYF. The chain employs TRBV28 and TRBJ2-7; D remains ambiguous. Looked up from germline, CDR1 is MDHEN and CDR2 is SYDVKM. Trimming left V 2 bases short and J 2 bases short, with 7 bases between. The CDR3 consists of 13 residues. The full variable domain, completed using reference TRBV28 and TRBJ2-7, is DVKVTQSSRYLVKRTGEKVFLECVQDMDHENMFWYRQDPGLGLRLIYFSYDVKMKEKGDIPEGYSVSREKKERFSLILESASTNQTSMYLCASSLAQAYEQYFGPGTRLTVT.

The chain carries TRBV5-5 and TRBJ2-3, with a tentative D call TRBD2 (5 bases). Germline V CDR1 and CDR2: SGHKS, YYEKEE (reference sequence). Trimming left V 0 bases short and J 4 bases short, with 12 bases between. This CDR3 is built from 15 residues. The CDR3 DNA follows: TGTGCCAGCAGCTTGGCGGGGTCTGTGCCAGATACGCAGTATTTT. The encoded protein is CASSLAGSVPDTQYF.

V usage is TRBV19 and J usage is TRBJ1-6, with TRBD1 matching 7 bases. This CDR3 has 14 residues. V trimming: 5 bases; J trimming: 8 bases; junction bases outside the gene matches: 6. CDR1 is LNHDA, CDR2 SQIVND, per germline (reference sequence). Here the CDR3 reads CASSSDRRDSPLHF. In DNA, the CDR3 is TGTGCCAGTAGTTCGGACAGGCGGGATTCACCCCTCCACTTT.

CDR3 protein: CASSSLHPDTEAFF. The CDR3 bases are TGTGCCAGTAGTAGCCTCCACCCGGACACTGAAGCTTTCTTT. The chain links TRBV19 to TRBJ1-1; D remains unclear. The CDR3 runs to 14 residues. Germline values: CDR1 LNHDA, CDR2 SQIVND (reference sequence). Trimming pared 4 bases from V and 3 bases from J, leaving 12 bases between.

The chain links TRBV2 to TRBJ1-2; tentatively, D is TRBD1 (6 bases). This CDR3 is built from 15 residues. Trimming removed 7 bases at V and 0 bases at J, with 15 bases between. Germline assignment: CDR1 SNHLY and CDR2 FYNNEI. In DNA form, the CDR3 reads TGTGCCAGCACTCGACAGGAGATAGCTAACTATGGCTACACCTTC. This sequence encodes CASTRQEIANYGYTF. Using reference TRBV2 and TRBJ1-2 for the parts outside the CDR3, the full variable domain is EPEVTQTPSHQVTQMGQEVILRCVPISNHLYFYWYRQILGQKVEFLVSFYNNEISEKSEIFDDQFSVERPDGSNFTLKIRSTKLEDSAMYFCASTRQEIANYGYTFGSGTRLTVV.

The V gene is TRBV23-1, the J gene TRBJ1-1; 12 nucleotides line up with TRBD1. TRBV23-1 is an open reading frame whose function is uncertain. V shed 6 bases, J shed 10 bases, and the junction held 9 bases outside the gene matches. The CDR3 length is 14 residues. The CDR3 coding sequence is TGCGCCAGCAGCTCTACGGGACAGGGGGCCGGAGCTTTCTTT. It codes for CASSSTGQGAGAFF.

The gene calls are TRBV20-1 and TRBJ1-6; 7 bases align to TRBD1. CDR3 length: 14 amino acids. J lost 8 bases, V lost 3 bases, and 7 bases had no gene match. Per the germline V gene, CDR1 is DFQATT and CDR2 is SNEGSKA (reference sequence). The CDR3 DNA is TGCAGTGCTAGTCGGGGACAGTTTTATTCACCCCTCCACTTT. Its translation: CSASRGQFYSPLHF.

This clone was detected only a few times. The CDR3 region has the DNA TGTGCCAGCAGTTTATCGGCAGGGGGCTATGGCTACACCTTC. Its translation is CASSLSAGGYGYTF. V gene TRBV28 combines with J gene TRBJ1-2, with 7 nucleotides matching TRBD1. V was pared by 1 base and J by 4 bases, with 3 bases of the junction left unmatched. The V gene's germline CDR1 is MDHEN and CDR2 SYDVKM. The CDR3 has 14 residues.

This chain joins TRBV7-2 and TRBJ2-3; 8 bases line up with TRBD1. Germline trimming cut 4 bases from V and 3 bases from J; bases unmatched to any gene: 6. The CDR3 runs to 15 residues. Germline assignment: CDR1 SGHTA and CDR2 FQGNSA. This CDR3 is CASSSTGVRTDTQYF. In DNA form, the CDR3 reads TGTGCCAGCAGCTCGACAGGGGTTAGGACAGATACGCAGTATTTT.

The table lists this clone with a few counts. The chain joins TRBV19 to TRBJ1-3, with D perhaps matching TRBD1 (6 bases). This CDR3 is 16 amino acids long. V was clipped by 2 bases and J by 0 bases, with 11 bases between them. Per the germline V gene, CDR1 is LNHDA and CDR2 is SQIVND (reference sequence). CDR3 residues: CASSIPSTGSGNTIYF. CDR3 DNA sequence: TGTGCCAGTAGTATACCTTCGACAGGCTCTGGAAACACCATATATTTT.

A single count supports this clone. The rearrangement joins TRBV24-1 to TRBJ2-1; 12 bases fit TRBD2. Germline lookup yields CDR1 KGHDR and CDR2 SFDVKD. The V gene end was trimmed by 2 bases and the J gene end by 7 bases; junction bases not matched to a gene: 5. The CDR3 totals 16 residues. The CDR3 loop is CATSDYASGGGNEQFF. In DNA form, the CDR3 reads TGTGCCACCAGTGATTACGCTAGCGGGGGGGGGAATGAGCAGTTCTTC.

The chain carries TRBV27 and TRBJ1-2, with 8 bases identical to TRBD1. V trimming: 5 bases; J trimming: 0 bases; junction bases outside the gene matches: 14. The length of the CDR3 is 18 residues. Per the germline V gene, CDR1 is MNHEY and CDR2 is SMNVEV (reference sequence). The CDR3 here is CASSKSRGTGATNYGYTF. The CDR3 DNA reads TGTGCCAGCAGTAAGTCCCGGGGGACAGGAGCCACTAACTATGGCTACACCTTC.

The chain carries TRBV19 and TRBJ1-1; TRBD1 agrees at 8 bases. The CDR3 loop spans 12 amino acids. V lost 6 bases, J lost 10 bases, and 7 bases stayed unmatched. Germline values: CDR1 LNHDA, CDR2 SQIVND (reference sequence). The CDR3 is CASRGQALRAFF. CDR3 bases: TGTGCCAGTAGGGGACAGGCCTTGAGAGCTTTCTTT.

This sequence joins TRBV6-5 and TRBJ1-2; weak D call: TRBD1 (5 bases). The germline gives CDR1 MNHEY, CDR2 SVGAGI. The V gene lost 6 bases and the J gene lost 3 bases, with 8 bases spanning the gap. This CDR3 spans 12 amino acids. DNA for the CDR3: TGTGCCAGCAGCCGGGGGGACTATGGCTACACCTTC. Translated: CASSRGDYGYTF.

The rearrangement links TRBV7-2 to TRBJ1-1, with TRBD1 matching 8 bases. The CDR3 is 12 amino acids. The ends lost 5 bases at V and 9 bases at J; junction bases unmatched: 5. Germline lookup yields CDR1 SGHTA and CDR2 FQGNSA. The CDR3: CASSPRTGQAFF. The CDR3 DNA reads TGTGCCAGCAGCCCCAGGACAGGGCAAGCTTTCTTT.